These T cell receptor beta chains were read from a single sample in a study of siplizumab effects on memory and regulatory T cells. Assay used: immunoSEQ multiplex PCR; TCRdb lists only in-frame clones, some missing. The repertoire has some 100,000 clones, 80% to 95% of them found once; the top ten carry over 0.15%. Sequencing was carried out using non-Treg CD4+ T cells sorted from blood. Every receptor here comes from a human donor in good health. Each CDR3 is given with its conserved first and last residue. The order of the fields is V gene, CDR3 protein.

TRBV9	CASSLTGVNTGELFF
TRBV6-5	CASRTQVTGVEAFF
TRBV18	CASSRGTGHMNTEAFF
TRBV10-3	CAIKLDISRGTDTQYF
TRBV6-1	CASSENRLNEQFF
TRBV4-2	CASSQSIVAGWQETQYF
TRBV6-4	CASSLEVGSHEQYF
TRBV7-9	CASSPPSVQETQYF
TRBV5-1	CASSLAPGGISGNTIYF
TRBV4-2	CASSRSSGGGGAATANEQFF
TRBV6-5	CASSYSGSGNTEAFF
TRBV11-3	CASSSGQGVTEAFF
TRBV7-2	CASSLPGLARYEQYF
TRBV6-5	CASSRTGNQPQHF
TRBV5-4	CASSTDGNMNTEAFF
TRBV4-2	CASSQSMNQPQHF
TRBV7-2	CASSSTGIEQFF
TRBV6-1	CASSDSGGDQPQHF
TRBV7-6	CASSFMSLEGLRGNTIYF
TRBV7-9	CASSLAGSQGPQHF
TRBV6-6	CASCRDGAGNTIYF
TRBV6-1	CASTMRGRNQPQHF
TRBV18	CASSPQETQYF
TRBV6-5	CASSEGRTAEAFF
TRBV15	CATSRDLDEQFF
TRBV28	CASTGGWGYTF
TRBV7-3	CASSFYTSGSYNEQFF
TRBV7-2	CASSSQGVGAFF
TRBV6-1	CASRIMGQSYEQYF
TRBV7-2	CASSFDYQETQYF
TRBV6-1	CASSPQGKTEAFF
TRBV19	CASSRPGNTEAFF
TRBV5-1	CASSRETSGAYNEQFF
TRBV6-5	CASSGRGEAFF
TRBV10-3	CAIAEGVRSYNEQFF
TRBV7-2	CASSRSGGGETQYF
TRBV20-1	CSSVANEKLFF
TRBV5-1	CASSKMTGSSYGQYF
TRBV4-1	CASSQVIKGQGYNEQFF
TRBV28	CASPRTGTYNEQFF
TRBV19	CASTSRSYEQYF
TRBV7-9	CASSSGDRENSGNTIYF
TRBV5-1	CASSLASGGAGELFF
TRBV7-4	CASSRTESSYEQYF
TRBV5-8	CASSLAQSASGNTIYF
TRBV6-1	CASSGWDSGNTIYF